This T cell receptor (beta chain) was sequenced in a study of blood T cell repertoires in COVID-19. At the level of the study: The United States, Italy and Spain supplied acute and convalescent COVID-19 samples. From T cells, B-cell-depleted T cells, or PBMCs came the material, which was cDNA or gDNA.

Under the authors' procedure: Researchers report that nucleated cell counts were estimated from reference gene primer amplification. This table comes from immunoSEQ multiplex PCR, and its TCRdb copy is limited to in-frame clones, with some not included. The DNA gave D and trimming, while V, J and clone size come from that table. This sample yields roughly 71,000 clones, of which roughly 88% are seen a single time; 1.5% to 2% belongs to the top ten. Germline CDR1 is LGHNT and CDR2 is FRNRAP. The length of the CDR3 is 16 residues. Trimming left V 2 bases short and J 0 bases short, with 12 bases between.

The receptor was derived from a man aged 25 to 40 with acute or convalescent COVID-19. The sample taken for sequencing was peripheral blood. The rearrangement uses TRBV12-5 and TRBJ2-3, with a possible D match to TRBD1 (5 bases). The CDR3 bases are TGTGCTAGTGGTTTGTCCCAGGGATCGAGCACAGATACGCAGTATTTT. Its translation is CASGLSQGSSTDTQYF.